The 24 T cell receptor beta chains in this list originate from one sample, sequenced in a study of beta chain features in type 1 diabetes. Study-wide points: Type 1 diabetes patients had moderately but significantly shorter TCRB CDR3s in all four CD4+ subsets.

All of the isolated RNA was reverse transcribed, so expressed TCRB transcripts were sequenced. TCRdb's copy holds only in-frame clones and misses some; the assay was immunoSEQ multiplex PCR. Of 160,000 or so clones in the sample, more than 60% are singletons; the top ten hold roughly 0.092%. Their target antigens are unknown. The specimen sequenced was naive CD4+ T cells from blood. The receptors shown here come from a man aged 25 to 40 with type 1 diabetes.

This clone was seen more than once but under ten times. This chain links TRBV11-2 with TRBJ2-5; D remains ambiguous. The CDR3 sequence is 10 residues long. Per germline, CDR1 SGHAT and CDR2 FQNNGV. V was clipped by 5 bases and J by 4 bases, with 2 bases between them. CDR3: CASSAETQYF. As DNA, the CDR3 is TGTGCCAGCAGCGCAGAGACCCAGTACTTC.

The chain is built from TRBV29-1 and TRBJ2-3; D call uncertain. Germline V gives CDR1 SQVTM, CDR2 ANQGSEA. The V gene lost 3 bases and the J gene lost 6 bases, with 10 bases spanning the gap. The CDR3 is 12 residues long. CDR3 in amino acids: CSVEGTVDTQYF. CDR3 bases: TGCAGCGTTGAGGGCACGGTGGATACGCAGTATTTT.

V gene TRBV9 combines with J gene TRBJ2-7, with TRBD1 matching over 8 bases. The CDR3 is 14 amino acids. The ends lost 3 bases at V and 3 bases at J; junction bases unmatched: 5. The germline V gene has CDR1 SGDLS and CDR2 YYNGEE. CDR3 sequence reads: CASSATGAVYEQYF. The CDR3 region has the DNA TGTGCCAGCAGCGCGACAGGGGCCGTCTACGAGCAGTACTTC.

The rearrangement links TRBV5-6 to TRBJ2-5; D possibly corresponds to TRBD1 (5 bases). CDR3 length: 14 amino acids. Germline loops: CDR1 SGHDT, CDR2 YYEEEE. V lost 0 bases and J 4 bases, leaving 10 bases between the germline ends. The CDR3 is CASSLETGRETQYF. CDR3 DNA: TGTGCCAGCAGCTTGGAAACAGGCCGAGAGACCCAGTACTTC.

The J gene is TRBJ1-2, the V gene TRBV30, with TRBD1 matching over 8 bases. Germline V gives CDR1 GTSNPN, CDR2 SVGIG (reference sequence). V shed 5 bases, J shed 7 bases, and the junction held 3 bases outside the gene matches. The CDR3 has 11 residues. DNA for the CDR3: TGTGCCTGGGCGGACAGGGCTGGCTACACCTTC. It translates to CAWADRAGYTF.

The CDR3: CASSPNEGTDTQYF. Written as DNA, the CDR3 is TGTGCCAGCAGCCCAAACGAGGGGACAGATACGCAGTATTTT. The chain uses TRBV9 and TRBJ2-3; D tentatively fits TRBD1 or TRBD2 (5 bases each). This CDR3 has 14 residues. Trimming stripped 4 bases from V and 3 bases from J, with 12 bases between. Germline loops: CDR1 SGDLS, CDR2 YYNGEE.

The chain has TRBV18 and TRBJ2-7; 9 nucleotides agree with TRBD1. The V gene's germline CDR1 is KGHSH and CDR2 LQKENI. The ends lost 6 bases at V and 2 bases at J; junction bases unmatched: 11. This CDR3 contains 16 residues. CDR3 in DNA: TGTGCCAGCTCTCTCAACCGGGACAGGGCAACCTACGAGCAGTACTTC. The encoded protein is CASSLNRDRATYEQYF.

V gene TRBV9 combines with J gene TRBJ2-3; 7 nucleotides align to TRBD2. Looked up from germline, CDR1 is SGDLS and CDR2 is YYNGEE. V was pared by 0 bases and J by 2 bases, with 3 bases of the junction left unmatched. The CDR3 spans 15 residues. The CDR3 nucleotides are TGTGCCAGCAGCGTAGGGGGGACTACCACAGATACGCAGTATTTT. It specifies CASSVGGTTTDTQYF.

The chain joins TRBV25-1 to TRBJ2-7; a possible D gene is TRBD1 (8 bases). Germline CDR1 reads MGHDK; CDR2 reads SYGVNS. Trimming pared 6 bases from V and 6 bases from J, leaving 18 bases between. This CDR3 spans 14 amino acids. The CDR3 spells CASRHRGGGSEQYF. The DNA of the CDR3 is TGTGCCAGCAGACACAGGGGGGGAGGCTCCGAGCAGTACTTC.

A single count supports this clone. The CDR3 reads CASSRDRLYGYTF. CDR3 nucleotides: TGTGCCAGCAGCCGTGACAGACTCTATGGCTACACCTTC. V usage is TRBV5-4 and J usage is TRBJ1-2; possible D gene TRBD1, 5 bases. Per germline, CDR1 SGHNT and CDR2 YYREEE (reference sequence). V lost 4 bases, J lost 4 bases, and 11 bases lay in between. The CDR3 sequence is 13 residues long. The variable domain in full, completed from reference TRBV5-4 and TRBJ1-2, reads ETGVTQSPTHLIKTRGQQVTLRCSSQSGHNTVSWYQQALGQGPQFIFQYYREEENGRGNFPPRFSGLQFPNYSSELNVNALELDDSALYLCASSRDRLYGYTFGSGTRLTVV.

V is TRBV25-1 and J is TRBJ2-7; D may correspond to TRBD1 or TRBD2 (5 bases each). CDR3 length: 15 amino acids. Between the trimmed V and J ends, which lost 8 bases and 3 bases, there was a span of 20 bases. From germline, CDR1 is MGHDK and CDR2 SYGVNS. CDR3 nucleotides: TGTGCCAGCGGACCCGGGACCCAACCCATCTACGAGCAGTACTTC. Translating gives CASGPGTQPIYEQYF.

The chain employs TRBV28 and TRBJ1-1; D gene ambiguous. V was pared by 7 bases and J by 0 bases, with 9 bases between. In germline, CDR1 is MDHEN, CDR2 SYDVKM. This CDR3 contains 13 residues. CDR3 sequence reads: CASMRRVNTEAFF. CDR3 nucleotides: TGTGCCAGCATGAGGAGGGTGAACACTGAAGCTTTCTTT.

J is TRBJ2-7 and V is TRBV4-3; the D gene is possibly TRBD1 (6 bases). V was shortened by 1 base and J by 0 bases, with 10 bases between the two germline ends. Germline-derived CDR1 and CDR2 are LGHNA and YSLEER. The CDR3 runs to 15 residues. The DNA of the CDR3 is TGCGCCAGCAGCCAAGTCAGGGGCGCCTCCTACGAGCAGTACTTC. This sequence encodes CASSQVRGASYEQYF.

The chain employs TRBV5-1 and TRBJ2-1, with 8 bases lining up with TRBD2. The CDR3 spans 15 residues. V dropped 4 bases and J dropped 6; count of bases not matched to a gene: 9. CDR1 SGHRS and CDR2 YFSETQ come from the germline V gene. The CDR3 DNA reads as TGCGCCAGCAGCCTCCGGGGGGGCCTGGGCAATGAGCAGTTCTTC. This encodes CASSLRGGLGNEQFF.

The chain employs TRBV7-9 and TRBJ2-1; maybe TRBD2 (6 bases). The length of the CDR3 is 15 residues. With 0 bases removed from V and 3 bases from J, the gap between germline ends came to 9 bases. Germline CDR1 reads SEHNR; CDR2 reads FQNEAQ (reference sequence). DNA of the CDR3: TGTGCCAGCAGCTTAGCGGGGGGACTCTACAATGAGCAGTTCTTC. This codes for CASSLAGGLYNEQFF. The full variable domain, completed using reference TRBV7-9 and TRBJ2-1, is DTGVSQNPRHKITKRGQNVTFRCDPISEHNRLYWYRQTLGQGPEFLTYFQNEAQLEKSRLLSDRFSAERPKGSFSTLEIQRTEQGDSAMYLCASSLAGGLYNEQFFGPGTRLTVL.

The V gene is TRBV20-1, the J gene TRBJ2-5, with D possibly being TRBD2 (5 bases). V lost 6 bases and J 5 bases, leaving 10 bases between the germline ends. This CDR3 comprises 11 residues. Germline V gene lookup returns CDR1 DFQATT and CDR2 SNEGSKA (reference sequence). The CDR3 here is CSAEEAETQYF. CDR3 coding DNA: TGCAGTGCCGAGGAGGCGGAGACCCAGTACTTC.

The chain uses TRBV25-1 and TRBJ1-1; D gene uncertain. The CDR3 runs 13 residues. Deletions cut 3 bases from V and 1 base from J, with 6 bases between. The germline V gene encodes CDR1 MGHDK and CDR2 SYGVNS. The CDR3 loop is CASSDSRNTEAFF. The CDR3 DNA is TGTGCCAGCAGTGACAGCAGGAACACTGAAGCTTTCTTT.

The chain joins TRBV25-1 to TRBJ1-1; D is unresolved. This CDR3 region has 13 residues. CDR1 and CDR2 (germline): MGHDK, SYGVNS. V was cut by 4 bases and J by 4 bases, with 10 bases left in between. The CDR3 spells CASSAQVFTEAFF. The CDR3 nucleotides are TGTGCCAGCAGTGCCCAGGTGTTCACTGAAGCTTTCTTT.

This chain links TRBV5-1 with TRBJ2-7; no firm D call. Germline V lookup: CDR1 SGHRS, CDR2 YFSETQ. Trimming cost V 6 bases and J 0 bases, with 10 bases left between them. The CDR3 length is 13 residues. Here the CDR3 reads CASKSDNSYEQYF. Written as DNA, the CDR3 is TGCGCCAGCAAAAGCGACAACTCCTACGAGCAGTACTTC.

This clone was recorded a few times. In the same sample, other DNA sequences code for this CDR3. The chain combines TRBV30 with TRBJ2-6; D uncertain. This CDR3 has 13 residues. Germline V lookup: CDR1 GTSNPN, CDR2 SVGIG (reference sequence). V shed 0 bases and J shed 2 bases, with 2 bases lying between them. CDR3 nucleotide sequence: TGTGCCTGGAGTGTTACTGGGGCCAACGTCCTGACTTTC. Translated: CAWSVTGANVLTF.

The table lists this clone with a count of one. The genes are TRBV25-1 and TRBJ1-2; a weak D match, TRBD1 (5 bases). Germline CDR1 and CDR2: MGHDK and SYGVNS. The CDR3 sequence is 13 residues long. V lost 7 bases to trimming and J lost 4 bases, with 13 bases between them. The CDR3 DNA is TGTGCCAGCAACGGGGGATTGGCCTATGGCTACACCTTC. Its protein product is CASNGGLAYGYTF.

This clone was counted only a few times. The genes are TRBV29-1 and TRBJ2-6, with D possibly TRBD1 on 5 matching bases. Germline assignment: CDR1 SQVTM and CDR2 ANQGSEA. The CDR3 is made up of 14 amino acids. The V end lost 3 bases, the J end lost 2 bases, and 8 bases lay between the germline ends. The CDR3 nucleotides read TGCAGCGTTGATACCAGGGCTGGGGCCAACGTCCTGACTTTC. Protein: CSVDTRAGANVLTF.

The chain joins TRBV7-2 to TRBJ2-3, with 13 bases that match TRBD2. This CDR3 comprises 16 residues. CDR1 and CDR2 from the germline V gene are SGHTA and FQGNSA. Trimming cost V 5 bases and J 7 bases; bases outside gene matches: 9. The CDR3 bases are TGTGCCAGCAGCCCCCGACTAGCGGGGGGCCTGAATACGCAGTATTTT. This gives the protein CASSPRLAGGLNTQYF.

The chain has TRBV11-2 and TRBJ2-3; D not certain. CDR1 SGHAT and CDR2 FQNNGV come from the germline V gene. The CDR3 runs 14 residues. Trimming left V 2 bases short and J 1 base short, with 7 bases between. In nucleotides, the CDR3 is TGTGCCAGCAGCTTATGGTCGGGCACAGATACGCAGTATTTT. Amino acids: CASSLWSGTDTQYF.